This is a list of T cell receptor beta chains from one sample in a study of technical replicates of blood from a handful of donors. Only in-frame clones appear in the TCRdb table, and some are missing; sequencing was by immunoSEQ multiplex PCR. The sample lists 70,000 to 80,000 clones, roughly 90% occurring once. Sequenced: T cells isolated from PBMCs. The receptors here all came from a human donor in good health. The CDR3 runs from the conserved cysteine through the conserved F or W. Fields, in order: J gene, clone size, D gene, V gene, CDR3 DNA, CDR3 protein. A D gene is named only where the DNA matches it firmly. Not every row has a clone size; where given, it reads once, few, many or a size class.

J: TRBJ2-2; size: .; D: TRBD1; V: TRBV6-5; DNA: TGTGCCAGCTTCCGGGACAGGGGAACCGGGGAGCTGTTTTTT; CDR3: CASFRDRGTGELFF
J: TRBJ2-2; size: .; D: TRBD1; V: TRBV9; DNA: TGTGCCAGCAGCCCGGGACAGGTCACATTCACCGGGGAGCTGTTTTTT; CDR3: CASSPGQVTFTGELFF
J: TRBJ2-7; size: .; D: TRBD1; V: TRBV7-9; DNA: TGTGCCAGCAGCGCCCTAGGACAGGGAGCCTACGAGCAGTACTTC; CDR3: CASSALGQGAYEQYF
J: TRBJ2-4; size: .; D: TRBD2; V: TRBV5-1; DNA: TGCGCCAGCATACGGGGGGGCTGCTTAGCCAAAAACATTCAGTACTTC; CDR3: CASIRGGCLAKNIQYF
J: TRBJ1-2; size: .; D: .; V: TRBV19; DNA: TGTGCCAGTAGTATTAGACTGGTGAACTATGGCTACACCTTC; CDR3: CASSIRLVNYGYTF
J: TRBJ2-7; size: .; D: .; V: TRBV6-1; DNA: TGTGCCAGCAATTACCTAACCGACATCTACGAGCAGTACTTC; CDR3: CASNYLTDIYEQYF
J: TRBJ1-3; size: .; D: .; V: TRBV27; DNA: TGTGCCAGCAGGCCATTGGACGGGAGCTCTGGAAACACCATATATTTT; CDR3: CASRPLDGSSGNTIYF
J: TRBJ2-7; size: .; D: TRBD1; V: TRBV6-5; DNA: TGTGCCAGCAGTTCGGGACAGACCTACGAGCAGTACTTC; CDR3: CASSSGQTYEQYF
J: TRBJ2-6; size: .; D: .; V: TRBV27; DNA: TGTGCCAGCAGTTTACTTAGCCGCGGGGCTGGGGCCAACGTCCTGACTTTC; CDR3: CASSLLSRGAGANVLTF
J: TRBJ2-3; size: .; D: .; V: TRBV30; DNA: TGTGCCTGGGGGGGACTTAGCACAGATACGCAGTATTTT; CDR3: CAWGGLSTDTQYF
J: TRBJ2-1; size: .; D: .; V: TRBV5-1; DNA: TGCGCCAGCAGCACCTCTAGCCCGAGCTCCTACAATGAGCAGTTCTTC; CDR3: CASSTSSPSSYNEQFF
J: TRBJ2-1; size: .; D: .; V: TRBV27; DNA: TGTGCCAGCAGTCCCTCGTTACTAGGGAATGAGCAGTTCTTC; CDR3: CASSPSLLGNEQFF
J: TRBJ2-2; size: .; D: TRBD2; V: TRBV27; DNA: TGTGCCACCACCGGGACTATCGACACCGGGGAGCTGTTTTTT; CDR3: CATTGTIDTGELFF
J: TRBJ1-4; size: .; D: TRBD1; V: TRBV7-2; DNA: TGTGCCAGCAGCCCCTGGGACAGGGTTGAAAAACTGTTTTTT; CDR3: CASSPWDRVEKLFF
J: TRBJ1-2; size: .; D: TRBD1; V: TRBV5-1; DNA: TGCGCCAGCAGCCTCCCCTGGACAGGGGATGACTATGGCTACACCTTC; CDR3: CASSLPWTGDDYGYTF
J: TRBJ2-7; size: .; D: .; V: TRBV13; DNA: TGTGCCAGCAGCTTAAGGGGGACCCCGGAGCAGTACTTC; CDR3: CASSLRGTPEQYF
J: TRBJ2-5; size: once; D: .; V: TRBV11-3; DNA: TGTGCCAGCAGCTTAGTGGCTACAGGGATAGAGACCCAGTACTTC; CDR3: CASSLVATGIETQYF
J: TRBJ1-2; size: .; D: TRBD1; V: TRBV6-5; DNA: TGTGCCACTCAATCGACAGGGGGCGGCTACACCTTC; CDR3: CATQSTGGGYTF
J: TRBJ1-1; size: .; D: .; V: TRBV9; DNA: TGTGCCAGCAGCGTAGAGGGACACAAAATGAACACTGAAGCTTTCTTT; CDR3: CASSVEGHKMNTEAFF
J: TRBJ1-2; size: .; D: .; V: TRBV6-1; DNA: TGTGCCAGCATGCAGGTCTATGGCTACACCTTC; CDR3: CASMQVYGYTF